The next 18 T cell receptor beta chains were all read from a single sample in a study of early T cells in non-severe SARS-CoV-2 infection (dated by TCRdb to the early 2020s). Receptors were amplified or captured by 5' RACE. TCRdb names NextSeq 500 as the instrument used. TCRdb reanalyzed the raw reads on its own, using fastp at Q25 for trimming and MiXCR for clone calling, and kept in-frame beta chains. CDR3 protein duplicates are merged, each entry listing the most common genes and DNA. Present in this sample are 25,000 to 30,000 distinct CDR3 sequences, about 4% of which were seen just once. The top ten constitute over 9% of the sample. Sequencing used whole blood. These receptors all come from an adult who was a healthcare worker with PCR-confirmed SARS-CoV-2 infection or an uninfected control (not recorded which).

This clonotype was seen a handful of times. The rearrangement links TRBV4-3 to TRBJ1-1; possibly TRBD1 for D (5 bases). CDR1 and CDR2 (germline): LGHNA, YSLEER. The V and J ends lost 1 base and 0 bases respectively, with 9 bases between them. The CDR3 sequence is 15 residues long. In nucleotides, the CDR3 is TGCGCCAGCAGCCAAGGTCTACAGGTGAACACTGAAGCTTTCTTT. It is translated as CASSQGLQVNTEAFF.

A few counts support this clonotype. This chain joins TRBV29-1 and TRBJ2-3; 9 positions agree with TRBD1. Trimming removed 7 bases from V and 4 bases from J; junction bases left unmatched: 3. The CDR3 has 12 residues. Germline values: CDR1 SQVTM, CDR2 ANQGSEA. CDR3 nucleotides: TGCAGCGCCGACAGGGGGGCAGATACGCAGTATTTT. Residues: CSADRGADTQYF.

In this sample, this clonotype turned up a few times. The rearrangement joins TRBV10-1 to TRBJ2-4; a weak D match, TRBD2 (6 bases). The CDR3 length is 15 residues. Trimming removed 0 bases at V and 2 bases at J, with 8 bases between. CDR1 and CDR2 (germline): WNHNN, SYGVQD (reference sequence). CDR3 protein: CASSESRGTKNIQYF. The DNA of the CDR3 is TGCGCCAGCAGTGAGTCCCGGGGGACCAAAAACATTCAGTACTTC.

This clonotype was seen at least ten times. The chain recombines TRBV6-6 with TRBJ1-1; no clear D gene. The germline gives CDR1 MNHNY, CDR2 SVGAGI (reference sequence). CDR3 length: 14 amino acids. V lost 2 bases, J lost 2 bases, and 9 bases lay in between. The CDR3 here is CASSYPESNTEAFF. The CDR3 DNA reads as TGTGCCAGCAGTTACCCTGAGAGTAACACTGAAGCTTTCTTT.

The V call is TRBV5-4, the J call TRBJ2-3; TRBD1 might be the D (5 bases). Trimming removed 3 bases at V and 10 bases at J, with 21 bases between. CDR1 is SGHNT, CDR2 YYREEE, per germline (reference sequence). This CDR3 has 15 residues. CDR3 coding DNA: TGTGCCAGCAGCTACGACAGTAAAGGGTCGAATTCGCAGTATTTT. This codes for CASSYDSKGSNSQYF.

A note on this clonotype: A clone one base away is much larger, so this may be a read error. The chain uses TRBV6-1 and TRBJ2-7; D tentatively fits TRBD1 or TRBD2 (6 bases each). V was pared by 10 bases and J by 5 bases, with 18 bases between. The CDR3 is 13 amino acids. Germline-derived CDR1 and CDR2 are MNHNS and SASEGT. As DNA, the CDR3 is TGTGCCAACACCCCAGGGGAGGTTGACGAGCAGTACTTC. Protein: CANTPGEVDEQYF.

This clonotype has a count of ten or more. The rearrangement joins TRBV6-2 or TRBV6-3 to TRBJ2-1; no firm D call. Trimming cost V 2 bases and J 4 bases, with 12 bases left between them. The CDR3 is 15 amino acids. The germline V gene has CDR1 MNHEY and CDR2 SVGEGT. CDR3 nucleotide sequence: TGTGCCAGCAGTTACGGGCAGGTGTTGTACAATGAGCAGTTCTTC. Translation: CASSYGQVLYNEQFF.

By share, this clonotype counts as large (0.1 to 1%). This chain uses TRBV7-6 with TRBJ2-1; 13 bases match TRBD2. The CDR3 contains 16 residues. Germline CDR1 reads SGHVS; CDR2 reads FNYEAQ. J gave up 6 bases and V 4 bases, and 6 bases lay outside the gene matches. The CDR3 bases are TGTGCCAGCAGCTCGCGGGGACTAGCGGGAAGCAATGAGCAGTTCTTC. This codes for CASSSRGLAGSNEQFF. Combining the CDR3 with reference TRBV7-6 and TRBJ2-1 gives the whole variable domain GAGVSQSPRYKVTKRGQDVALRCDPISGHVSLYWYRQALGQGPEFLTYFNYEAQQDKSGLPNDRFSAERPEGSISTLTIQRTEQRDSAMYRCASSSRGLAGSNEQFFGPGTRLTVL.

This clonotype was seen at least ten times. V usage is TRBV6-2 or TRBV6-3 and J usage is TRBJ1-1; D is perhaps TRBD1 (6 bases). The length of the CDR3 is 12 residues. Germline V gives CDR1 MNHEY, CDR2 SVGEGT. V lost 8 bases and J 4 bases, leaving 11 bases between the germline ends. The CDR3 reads CASADRSTEAFF. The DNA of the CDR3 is TGTGCCAGCGCCGACAGGAGCACTGAAGCTTTCTTT.

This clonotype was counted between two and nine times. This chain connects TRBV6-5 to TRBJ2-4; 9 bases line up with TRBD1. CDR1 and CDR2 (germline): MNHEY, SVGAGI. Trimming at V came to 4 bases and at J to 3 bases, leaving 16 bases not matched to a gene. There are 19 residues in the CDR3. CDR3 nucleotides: TGTGCCAGCAGTTTACAACCTGGGACAGGGTTAGGTGGCAAAAACATTCAGTACTTC. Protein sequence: CASSLQPGTGLGGKNIQYF.

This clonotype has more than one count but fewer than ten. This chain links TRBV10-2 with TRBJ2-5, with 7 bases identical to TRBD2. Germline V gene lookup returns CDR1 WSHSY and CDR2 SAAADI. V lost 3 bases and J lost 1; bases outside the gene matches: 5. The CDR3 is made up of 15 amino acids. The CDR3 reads CASSDPLAVQETQYF. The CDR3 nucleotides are TGCGCCAGCAGTGATCCCCTAGCGGTCCAAGAGACCCAGTACTTC.

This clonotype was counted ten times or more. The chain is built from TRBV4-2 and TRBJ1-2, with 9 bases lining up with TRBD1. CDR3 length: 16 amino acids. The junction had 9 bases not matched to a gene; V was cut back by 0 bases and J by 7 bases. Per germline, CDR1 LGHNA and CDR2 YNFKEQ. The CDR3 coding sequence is TGTGCCAGCAGCCAAGACCGTCGCGGGACAGGGATTGGCTACACCTTC. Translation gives CASSQDRRGTGIGYTF.

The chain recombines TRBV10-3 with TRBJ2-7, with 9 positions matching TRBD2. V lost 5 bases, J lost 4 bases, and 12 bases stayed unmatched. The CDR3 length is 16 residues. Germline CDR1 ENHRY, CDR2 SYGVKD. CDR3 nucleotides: TGTGCCATCAGTCTAGCGGGACCTCCTGCGGTTTACGAGCAGTACTTC. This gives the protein CAISLAGPPAVYEQYF.

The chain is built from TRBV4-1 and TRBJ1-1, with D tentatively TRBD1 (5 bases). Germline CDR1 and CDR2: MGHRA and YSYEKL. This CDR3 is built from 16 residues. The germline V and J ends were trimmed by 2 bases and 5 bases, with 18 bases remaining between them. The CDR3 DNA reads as TGCGCCAGCAGCCAACCTCAGGGTACAGTCGGGACTGAAGCTTTCTTT. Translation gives CASSQPQGTVGTEAFF.

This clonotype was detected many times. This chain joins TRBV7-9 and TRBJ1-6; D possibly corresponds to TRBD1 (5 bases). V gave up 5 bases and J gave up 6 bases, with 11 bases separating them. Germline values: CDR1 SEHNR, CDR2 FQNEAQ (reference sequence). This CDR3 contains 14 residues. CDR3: CASSGGVVNSPLHF. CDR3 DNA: TGTGCCAGCAGCGGGGGGGTTGTTAATTCACCCCTCCACTTT.

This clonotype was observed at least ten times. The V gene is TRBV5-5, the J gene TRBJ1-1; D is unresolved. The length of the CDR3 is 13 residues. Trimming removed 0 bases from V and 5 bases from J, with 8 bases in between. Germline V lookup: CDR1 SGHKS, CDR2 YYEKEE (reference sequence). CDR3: CASSLDSLTEAFF. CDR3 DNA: TGTGCCAGCAGCTTGGACTCGCTGACTGAAGCTTTCTTT.

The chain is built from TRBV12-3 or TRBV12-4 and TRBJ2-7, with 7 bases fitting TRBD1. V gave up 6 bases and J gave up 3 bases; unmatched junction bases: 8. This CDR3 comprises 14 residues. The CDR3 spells CASSPYRDSYEQYF. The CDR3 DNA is TGTGCCAGCAGCCCCTACAGGGACAGCTACGAGCAGTACTTC.

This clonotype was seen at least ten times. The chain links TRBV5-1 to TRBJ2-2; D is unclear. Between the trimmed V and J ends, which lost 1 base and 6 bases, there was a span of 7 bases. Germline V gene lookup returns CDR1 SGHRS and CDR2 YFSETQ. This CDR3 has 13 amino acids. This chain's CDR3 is CASSLSVSGELFF. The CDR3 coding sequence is TGCGCCAGCAGCTTGTCCGTTTCCGGGGAGCTGTTTTTT.